The 20 T cell receptor beta chains below were found in one sample sequenced in a study of T cell repertoires in cytomegalovirus infection. TCRdb passed the reads through MiXCR, listing each CDR3 protein once. The table includes roughly 150,000 distinct CDR3 sequences, about 20% detected once. Their antigens are not known. The sample in question was CD8+ T cells from cultured PBMCs, obtained from culture after CMV antigen stimulation. These receptors were collected from a human donor in good health (CMV status not recorded). Some clones in this sample may be carry-over from other donors' samples.

This clonotype was seen only a few times. This chain connects TRBV27 to TRBJ2-3; D possibly matches TRBD1 or TRBD2 (6 bases each). This CDR3 spans 16 amino acids. V dropped 5 bases and J dropped 2 bases, with 17 bases sitting between them. CDR1 is MNHEY, CDR2 SMNVEV, per germline (reference sequence). Written as DNA, the CDR3 is TGTGCCAGCAGTCCCGGGGGCGGGGAGGACACAGATACGCAGTATTTT. Amino acid sequence: CASSPGGGEDTDTQYF.

The chain recombines TRBV6-5 with TRBJ1-1, with 10 bases that match TRBD1. Per germline, CDR1 MNHEY and CDR2 SVGAGI. The CDR3 runs to 17 residues. V gave up 5 bases and J gave up 3 bases; unmatched junction bases: 12. The CDR3 protein is CASSLTGGRRAHTEAFF. As DNA, the CDR3 is TGTGCCAGCAGTCTGACAGGGGGCAGACGTGCCCACACTGAAGCTTTCTTT.

J is TRBJ2-5 and V is TRBV7-2; D might be TRBD1 or TRBD2, each matching 5 bases. Trimming took off 4 bases at V and 4 bases at J, with 10 bases between the two ends. Germline assignment: CDR1 SGHTA and CDR2 FQGNSA. The CDR3 loop spans 13 amino acids. The CDR3 region is CASSSRGRETQYF. In nucleotides, the CDR3 is TGTGCCAGCAGCTCTCGGGGCCGAGAGACCCAGTACTTC.

V is TRBV7-2 and J is TRBJ2-3; 7 nucleotides align to TRBD1. This CDR3 has 20 amino acids. CDR1 and CDR2 (germline): SGHTA, FQGNSA. Unmatched junction bases numbered 22, after V lost 3 bases and J lost 4 bases. DNA for the CDR3: TGTGCCAGCAGCTTCCCAGACAGGGCGGGTAGGGCAAGTATTGCAGATACGCAGTATTTT. As protein: CASSFPDRAGRASIADTQYF.

The chain couples TRBV19 to TRBJ2-7; a possible D gene is TRBD1 (6 bases). The CDR3 runs to 14 residues. Per germline, CDR1 LNHDA and CDR2 SQIVND (reference sequence). The ends were cut back, 5 bases at V and 1 base at J, with 12 bases in the middle. The CDR3 reads CASSLQGQSYEQYF. In DNA, the CDR3 is TGTGCCAGTAGTTTACAGGGTCAGTCCTACGAGCAGTACTTC.

This clonotype occurred a few times. The chain links TRBV5-5 to TRBJ2-7; D is uncertain. The germline CDR1 and CDR2 sequences are SGHKS and YYEKEE (reference sequence). Between the trimmed V and J ends, which lost 2 bases and 1 base, there was a span of 7 bases. The CDR3 has 13 residues. In nucleotides, the CDR3 is TGTGCCAGCAGCTTATCAGCATCCTACGAGCAGTACTTC. It specifies CASSLSASYEQYF.

The rearrangement uses TRBV7-3 and TRBJ2-7, with 8 bases that match TRBD1. The CDR3 is made up of 14 amino acids. CDR1 and CDR2 (germline): SGHTA, FQGTGA. Unmatched junction bases numbered 6, after V lost 4 bases and J lost 4 bases. In DNA, the CDR3 is TGTGCCAGCAGCTCCCGGACAGGGCAGTACGAGCAGTACTTC. Protein product: CASSSRTGQYEQYF.

The chain joins TRBV7-2 to TRBJ2-1; 9 nucleotides match TRBD1. The germline V gene encodes CDR1 SGHTA and CDR2 FQGNSA. The V gene end was trimmed by 5 bases and the J gene end by 8 bases; junction bases not matched to a gene: 13. This CDR3 has 16 amino acids. CDR3 DNA: TGTGCCAGCAGCCCTTTGGACAGGGGCCGTCGGGATGAGCAGTTCTTC. It specifies CASSPLDRGRRDEQFF.

This clonotype was counted only a few times. V usage is TRBV29-1 and J usage is TRBJ2-1, with D unresolved. The CDR3 spans 13 residues. The V and J ends lost 6 bases and 3 bases respectively, with 12 bases between them. The germline V gene encodes CDR1 SQVTM and CDR2 ANQGSEA. CDR3 loop: CSVMHGVYNEQFF. The CDR3 region has the DNA TGCAGCGTAATGCATGGGGTCTACAATGAGCAGTTCTTC.

The table lists this clonotype with a few counts. The rearrangement links TRBV29-1 to TRBJ1-1; D is uncertain. The CDR3 is 12 amino acids. CDR1 SQVTM and CDR2 ANQGSEA come from the germline V gene. V dropped 4 bases and J dropped 0 bases, with 6 bases sitting between them. The CDR3 sequence: CSVGSMNTEAFF. CDR3 in DNA: TGCAGCGTTGGGTCGATGAACACTGAAGCTTTCTTT.

This clonotype was counted a few times. V gene TRBV7-8 combines with J gene TRBJ1-5; unclear D gene. The CDR3 runs to 14 residues. V lost 6 bases to trimming and J lost 1 base, with 10 bases between them. Germline loops: CDR1 SGHVS, CDR2 FQNEAQ. The DNA for the CDR3 is TGTGCCAGCAGGGAGGGCCAAAGCAATCAGCCCCAGCATTTT. This sequence encodes CASREGQSNQPQHF.

V usage is TRBV7-2 and J usage is TRBJ2-5, with TRBD1 matching over 7 bases. Per the germline V gene, CDR1 is SGHTA and CDR2 is FQGNSA. The CDR3 runs 14 residues. V dropped 1 base and J dropped 5; count of bases not matched to a gene: 4. This CDR3 is CASSLVRGLETQYF. In DNA form, the CDR3 reads TGTGCCAGCAGCTTAGTAAGGGGGCTGGAGACCCAGTACTTC.

V usage is TRBV7-2 and J usage is TRBJ2-7; D is uncertain. Germline V CDR1 and CDR2: SGHTA, FQGNSA. Trimming removed 5 bases at V and 5 bases at J, with 16 bases between. This CDR3 is 14 amino acids long. In DNA, the CDR3 is TGTGCCAGCAGCCCCCTCCCCATATACGACGAGCAGTACTTC. Its translation is CASSPLPIYDEQYF.

The sample holds a few counts of this clonotype. V is TRBV23-1 and J is TRBJ1-5, with D unclear. TRBV23-1 falls under the ORF class, with uncertain function. This CDR3 has 14 residues. Trimming stripped 2 bases from V and 6 bases from J, with 11 bases between. CDR3 protein: CASSQASPRQPQHF. CDR3 sequence (DNA): TGCGCCAGCAGTCAAGCGAGTCCCCGTCAGCCCCAGCATTTT.

Ten or more counts support this clonotype. The chain couples TRBV12-3 or TRBV12-4 to TRBJ1-4; D gene uncertain. V lost 0 bases and J lost 6, with 8 bases in between. This CDR3 region has 14 residues. CDR3: CASSLAQLDEKLFF. CDR3 in DNA: TGTGCCAGCAGTTTAGCTCAGTTAGATGAAAAACTGTTTTTT.

This clonotype has ten or more counts. The genes are TRBV12-3 or TRBV12-4 and TRBJ1-1; D is ambiguous. The germline V and J ends were trimmed by 5 bases and 6 bases, with 16 bases remaining between them. This CDR3 has 14 residues. The CDR3 nucleotides read TGTGCCAGCAGTCCCCCTAGGATGGATTCTGAAGCTTTCTTT. Protein sequence: CASSPPRMDSEAFF.

This clonotype was picked up a small number of times. The CDR3 reads CASSYGPGALAGYTF. The CDR3 coding sequence is TGTGCCAGCAGTTACGGCCCGGGAGCTCTAGCTGGCTACACCTTC. The chain couples TRBV6-6 to TRBJ1-2; no clear D gene. V lost 2 bases and J 7 bases, leaving 17 bases between the germline ends. Germline V lookup: CDR1 MNHNY, CDR2 SVGAGI (reference sequence). The CDR3 sequence is 15 residues long.

This chain joins TRBV7-9 and TRBJ2-5, with 9 nucleotides matching TRBD2. The germline gives CDR1 SEHNR, CDR2 FQNEAQ (reference sequence). CDR3 length: 19 amino acids. V lost 2 bases and J lost 4; bases outside the gene matches: 17. This CDR3 is CASSLTRGSGGLRRETQYF. The CDR3, as DNA: TGTGCCAGCAGCTTAACCCGGGGTAGCGGGGGCCTTAGGAGAGAGACCCAGTACTTC.

This clonotype was seen only a few times. This chain links TRBV28 with TRBJ1-6, with a weak D call TRBD1 (6 bases). In germline, CDR1 is MDHEN, CDR2 SYDVKM. V was clipped by 3 bases and J by 4 bases, with 10 bases between them. This CDR3 has 15 amino acids. CDR3 nucleotides: TGTGCCAGCAGTTTTGAGACAGGATATAATTCACCCCTCCACTTT. It translates to CASSFETGYNSPLHF.

This clonotype was observed a few times. The chain recombines TRBV2 with TRBJ1-6; no definite D call. V was trimmed by 4 bases and J by 7 bases, leaving 14 bases between them. This CDR3 contains 15 residues. Germline V gene sequence: CDR1 SNHLY, CDR2 FYNNEI. CDR3 in amino acids: CASSVGEGLNSPLHF. The CDR3 DNA sequence: TGTGCCAGCAGTGTAGGAGAGGGTCTCAATTCACCCCTCCACTTT.